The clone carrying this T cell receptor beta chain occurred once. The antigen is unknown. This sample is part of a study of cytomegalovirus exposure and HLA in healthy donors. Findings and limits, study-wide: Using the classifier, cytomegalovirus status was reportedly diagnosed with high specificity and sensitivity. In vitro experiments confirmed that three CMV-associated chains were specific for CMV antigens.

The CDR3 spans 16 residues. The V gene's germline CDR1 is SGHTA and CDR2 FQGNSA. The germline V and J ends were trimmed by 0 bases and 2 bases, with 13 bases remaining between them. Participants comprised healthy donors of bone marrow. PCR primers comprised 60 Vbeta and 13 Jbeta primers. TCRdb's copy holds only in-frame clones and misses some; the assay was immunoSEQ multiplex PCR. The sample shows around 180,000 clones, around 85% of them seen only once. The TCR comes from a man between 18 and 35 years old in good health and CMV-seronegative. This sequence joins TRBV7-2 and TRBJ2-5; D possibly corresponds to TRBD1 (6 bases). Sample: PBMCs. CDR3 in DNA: TGTGCCAGCAGCTTAGCGGGCAGGGGTGTTCAAGAGACCCAGTACTTC. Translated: CASSLAGRGVQETQYF.